Presented here are 22 T cell receptor beta chains from one specimen sequenced in a study of T cells in localized non-small cell lung cancer. Libraries were prepared by immunoSEQ multiplex PCR; TCRdb keeps only in-frame clonotypes and omits some of them. The sample has 40,000 to 55,000 clones, 80% seen once. The starting material was PBMCs, obtained before any cancer treatment. The receptors shown here come from a woman aged 35-75 years with stage II lung adenocarcinoma.

The V gene is TRBV5-8, the J gene TRBJ2-2, with D unclear. V shed 4 bases and J shed 0 bases, with 13 bases lying between them. The CDR3 spans 16 residues. The germline CDR1 and CDR2 sequences are SGHTS and YDEGEE. CDR3 in DNA: TGTGCCAGCAGCCCTCTGCCCGCGGCGAACACCGGGGAGCTGTTTTTT. Protein sequence: CASSPLPAANTGELFF. Complete variable domain (other parts from reference TRBV5-8 and TRBJ2-2): EAGVTQSPTHLIKTRGQQATLRCSPISGHTSVYWYQQALGLGLQFLLWYDEGEERNRGNFPPRFSGRQFPNYSSELNVNALELEDSALYLCASSPLPAANTGELFFGEGSRLTVL.

This clone has a handful of counts. The gene calls are TRBV14 and TRBJ2-5; D uncertain. CDR1 and CDR2 from the germline V gene are SGHDN and FVKESK. Trimming shortened V by 2 bases and J by 5 bases, and 6 bases separated the two germline ends. This CDR3 has 12 residues. As DNA, the CDR3 is TGTGCCAGCAGCCAATATCGGGAGACCCAGTACTTC. Its protein product is CASSQYRETQYF.

V is TRBV29-1 and J is TRBJ2-5; 7 bases match TRBD2. V dropped 6 bases and J dropped 3; count of bases not matched to a gene: 10. CDR3 length: 14 residues. The germline V gene encodes CDR1 SQVTM and CDR2 ANQGSEA. CDR3 protein: CSVPLGLAEETQYF. The CDR3 DNA is TGCAGCGTCCCCCTCGGGCTAGCGGAAGAGACCCAGTACTTC.

This clone was seen a few times. This rearrangement joins TRBV20-1 to TRBJ1-1; TRBD1 is a possible D gene (5 bases). This CDR3 is built from 11 residues. Trimming removed 7 bases at V and 1 base at J, with 7 bases between. Germline V gives CDR1 DFQATT, CDR2 SNEGSKA (reference sequence). Here the CDR3 reads CSGQQNTEAFF. CDR3 in DNA: TGCAGTGGACAGCAGAACACTGAAGCTTTCTTT.

This chain connects TRBV4-3 to TRBJ2-5; no reliable D call. Germline lookup yields CDR1 LGHNA and CDR2 YSLEER. The germline V and J ends were trimmed by 4 bases and 2 bases, with 17 bases remaining between them. This CDR3 spans 16 amino acids. The CDR3 loop reads CASSRSFPMTQETQYF. In DNA form, the CDR3 reads TGCGCCAGCAGCCGCTCCTTTCCGATGACGCAAGAGACCCAGTACTTC.

The J gene is TRBJ2-5, the V gene TRBV9, with D tentatively TRBD1 (6 bases). V shed 0 bases and J shed 5 bases, with 8 bases lying between them. CDR3 length: 13 residues. Germline V gives CDR1 SGDLS, CDR2 YYNGEE. CDR3 DNA sequence: TGTGCCAGCAGCGTAGTAGGGGGTGAGACCCAGTACTTC. Amino acids: CASSVVGGETQYF.

The chain links TRBV30 to TRBJ2-7; 7 bases fit TRBD1. The CDR3 has 12 residues. V lost 3 bases and J lost 2; bases outside the gene matches: 1. CDR1 GTSNPN and CDR2 SVGIG come from the germline V gene (reference sequence). The DNA for the CDR3 is TGTGCCTGGAGGACAGGGACCTACGAGCAGTACTTC. Its translation is CAWRTGTYEQYF.

V usage is TRBV6-1 and J usage is TRBJ1-1; the D gene is possibly TRBD1 (6 bases). The CDR3 loop spans 12 amino acids. V lost 8 bases, J lost 1 base, and 8 bases lay in between. CDR1 and CDR2 from the germline V gene are MNHNS and SASEGT. DNA for the CDR3: TGTGCCAGCCAGACAGGGAACACTGAAGCTTTCTTT. This gives the protein CASQTGNTEAFF.

The J gene is TRBJ1-1, the V gene TRBV6-5; D is possibly TRBD1 (5 bases). The germline gives CDR1 MNHEY, CDR2 SVGAGI. V was cut by 6 bases and J by 0 bases, with 14 bases left in between. This CDR3 comprises 15 residues. The CDR3 DNA reads as TGTGCCAGCAGATCACCAGGGAGGTTGAACACTGAAGCTTTCTTT. It specifies CASRSPGRLNTEAFF.

The V call is TRBV21-1, the J call TRBJ1-3; the table's D call, TRBD1, was not checked against the DNA. TRBV21-1 is a recognized pseudogene. The CDR3 totals 17 residues. The CDR3 region is CASSKEPRAATGNTIYF. The CDR3 nucleotides are TGTGCCAGCAGCAAAGAACCCAGGGCAGCCACTGGAAACACCATATATTTT.

V usage is TRBV6-6 and J usage is TRBJ1-1; 9 bases match TRBD1. Germline V gene sequence: CDR1 MNHNY, CDR2 SVGAGI (reference sequence). Losses at the gene ends were 2 bases for V and 7 bases for J; bases not matched to a gene: 5. The CDR3 extends over 14 amino acids. CDR3: CASSYTRQGVEAFF. For the CDR3, the DNA is TGTGCCAGCAGTTACACCCGACAGGGGGTTGAAGCTTTCTTT.

The chain employs TRBV14 and TRBJ2-4, with no clear D. The ends were cut back, 4 bases at V and 5 bases at J, with 9 bases in the middle. The germline V gene has CDR1 SGHDN and CDR2 FVKESK. CDR3 length equals 13 residues. In DNA form, the CDR3 reads TGTGCCAGCAGCCTTGAGCTAGAAAACATTCAGTACTTC. Its protein product is CASSLELENIQYF.

J is TRBJ2-2 and V is TRBV30; weak D call: TRBD2 (6 bases). There are 15 residues in the CDR3. Germline lookup yields CDR1 GTSNPN and CDR2 SVGIG (reference sequence). The ends were cut back, 5 bases at V and 3 bases at J, with 16 bases in the middle. The CDR3 region is CAWQMPGLDTGELFF. The CDR3 region has the DNA TGTGCCTGGCAGATGCCGGGACTGGACACCGGGGAGCTGTTTTTT. Looking up the rest from reference TRBV30 and TRBJ2-2 gives the full variable domain: SQTIHQWPATLVQPVGSPLSLECTVEGTSNPNLYWYRQAAGRGLQLLFYSVGIGQISSEVPQNLSASRPQDRQFILSSKKLLLSDSGFYLCAWQMPGLDTGELFFGEGSRLTVL.

This rearrangement joins TRBV18 to TRBJ1-4; 7 nucleotides line up with TRBD1. V was clipped by 8 bases and J by 2 bases; unmatched bases: 8. Germline CDR1 reads KGHSH; CDR2 reads LQKENI. There are 15 residues in the CDR3. The CDR3 sequence: CASIPKQGTNEKLFF. The CDR3, as DNA: TGTGCCAGCATTCCCAAACAGGGGACTAATGAAAAACTGTTTTTT. Using reference TRBV18 and TRBJ1-4 for the parts outside the CDR3, the full variable domain is NAGVMQNPRHLVRRRGQEARLRCSPMKGHSHVYWYRQLPEEGLKFMVYLQKENIIDESGMPKERFSAEFPKEGPSILRIQQVVRGDSAAYFCASIPKQGTNEKLFFGSGTQLSVL.

J is TRBJ2-3 and V is TRBV4-3; D unresolved. The CDR3 has 14 amino acids. The V end was cut by 0 bases, the J end by 2 bases, with 6 bases between. CDR1 and CDR2 from the germline V gene are LGHNA and YSLEER. CDR3 nucleotide sequence: TGCGCCAGCAGCCAAGATCTTCCCACAGATACGCAGTATTTT. It is translated as CASSQDLPTDTQYF.

J is TRBJ1-5 and V is TRBV7-9, with 7 bases fitting TRBD1. Looked up from germline, CDR1 is SEHNR and CDR2 is FQNEAQ (reference sequence). The V gene end was trimmed by 5 bases and the J gene end by 0 bases; junction bases not matched to a gene: 16. This CDR3 is 19 amino acids long. The CDR3 bases are TGTGCCAGCAGCCACGACAGGGCGACTGGGGACTATAGCAATCAGCCCCAGCATTTT. Translated, it gives CASSHDRATGDYSNQPQHF.

The V gene is TRBV19, the J gene TRBJ2-4; D is possibly TRBD1 or TRBD2 (5 bases each). Trimming stripped 7 bases from V and 9 bases from J, with 16 bases between. The CDR3 consists of 13 residues. Germline CDR1 is LNHDA and CDR2 is SQIVND (reference sequence). Here the CDR3 reads CASTTFEGSIQYF. Here the CDR3 DNA reads TGTGCCAGTACTACGTTTGAGGGGAGCATTCAGTACTTC.

The chain joins TRBV14 to TRBJ2-7, with a tentative D call TRBD1 (7 bases). The V end lost 4 bases, the J end lost 4 bases, and 14 bases lay between the germline ends. Germline assignment: CDR1 SGHDN and CDR2 FVKESK. The CDR3 length is 14 residues. The chain's CDR3 is CASSPMTGRYEQYF. Written as DNA, the CDR3 is TGTGCCAGCAGCCCGATGACAGGGAGGTACGAGCAGTACTTC.

There are a few counts of this clone. The V call is TRBV6-5, the J call TRBJ2-1, with TRBD2 matching 11 bases. Germline CDR1 reads MNHEY; CDR2 reads SVGAGI. This CDR3 is 16 amino acids long. The ends lost 0 bases at V and 3 bases at J; junction bases unmatched: 1. In DNA form, the CDR3 reads TGTGCCAGCAGTTACTCCGGGACTAGCGGCTACAATGAGCAGTTCTTC. This gives the protein CASSYSGTSGYNEQFF.

This clone appeared a few times. The chain uses TRBV6-5 and TRBJ2-7, with D possibly TRBD1 on 5 matching bases. Germline lookup yields CDR1 MNHEY and CDR2 SVGAGI. The V and J ends lost 8 bases and 0 bases respectively, with 8 bases between them. The CDR3 is 12 amino acids. In DNA, the CDR3 is TGTGCCAGCGTGACAGTCTCCTACGAGCAGTACTTC. The encoded protein is CASVTVSYEQYF.

J is TRBJ1-2 and V is TRBV27; tentatively, D is TRBD1 (6 bases). Trimming shortened V by 5 bases and J by 0 bases, and 10 bases separated the two germline ends. Germline lookup yields CDR1 MNHEY and CDR2 SMNVEV (reference sequence). The CDR3 sequence is 14 residues long. CDR3 sequence: CASSEWTANYGYTF. CDR3 coding DNA: TGTGCCAGCAGTGAGTGGACAGCTAACTATGGCTACACCTTC.

This chain connects TRBV5-4 to TRBJ2-7; D unclear. Between the trimmed V and J ends, which lost 3 bases and 2 bases, there was a span of 12 bases. The CDR3 runs 14 residues. Germline V CDR1 and CDR2: SGHNT, YYREEE (reference sequence). CDR3: CASSSTDRPYEQYF. CDR3 DNA sequence: TGTGCCAGCAGCTCTACGGACCGGCCCTACGAGCAGTACTTC.